The rows below give T cell receptor beta chains drawn from one sample of a study of blood T cell repertoires in COVID-19. Method: immunoSEQ multiplex PCR; TCRdb's copy keeps in-frame clones and lacks some. The sample shows 250,000 or so clones, about 70% of them seen only once. The sequencing sample was made of peripheral blood. The receptor source for this set is a woman of 80 years or more with acute or convalescent COVID-19. Each CDR3 is given with its conserved first and last residue. Each record gives: CDR3 DNA, CDR3 protein, D gene, J gene, clone size, CDR3 length, V gene. A D gene is named only where the DNA matches it firmly. Part of the rows lack a size; the others show once, few, many or a class for expanded clones.

CDR3 DNA: TGTGCCAGCAGTCAGGAGGGTTACGAGCAGTACTTC
CDR3 protein: CASSQEGYEQYF
D gene: NA
J gene: TRBJ2-7
clone size: few
CDR3 length: 12
V gene: TRBV12-3/TRBV12-4

CDR3 DNA: TGTGCCAGTAGGGGAAGGGGTCCCGATAATGAAAAACTGTTTTTT
CDR3 protein: CASRGRGPDNEKLFF
D gene: NA
J gene: TRBJ1-4
clone size: NA
CDR3 length: 15
V gene: TRBV19

CDR3 DNA: TGTGCCAGCAGCCCGGATGGGACAGCAAGCGATAATTCACCCCTCCACTTT
CDR3 protein: CASSPDGTASDNSPLHF
D gene: TRBD1
J gene: TRBJ1-6
clone size: once
CDR3 length: 17
V gene: TRBV11-2

CDR3 DNA: TGTGCCAGCAGCCAAACGCGGAGAAACACTGAAGCTTTCTTT
CDR3 protein: CASSQTRRNTEAFF
D gene: NA
J gene: TRBJ1-1
clone size: NA
CDR3 length: 14
V gene: TRBV3-1/TRBV3-2

CDR3 DNA: TGTGCCGCTTCAGGCTCGAACACCGGGGAGCTGTTTTTT
CDR3 protein: CAASGSNTGELFF
D gene: NA
J gene: TRBJ2-2
clone size: NA
CDR3 length: 13
V gene: TRBV6-5

CDR3 DNA: TGCGCCAGCAGGACCCTGCGGGGGGACGGGGAGCTGTTTTTT
CDR3 protein: CASRTLRGDGELFF
D gene: TRBD2
J gene: TRBJ2-2
clone size: NA
CDR3 length: 14
V gene: TRBV5-1

CDR3 DNA: TGTGCCACCAGTGATCCGGGACTAGCGGGAGTGGAAGAGCAGTTCTTC
CDR3 protein: CATSDPGLAGVEEQFF
D gene: TRBD2
J gene: TRBJ2-1
clone size: NA
CDR3 length: 16
V gene: TRBV24-1

CDR3 DNA: TGTGCCAGCAGTTTCACGGGAGTGGAGACCCAGTACTTC
CDR3 protein: CASSFTGVETQYF
D gene: NA
J gene: TRBJ2-5
clone size: few
CDR3 length: 13
V gene: TRBV27

CDR3 DNA: TGCAGTGCTAGAGACAATTACGAGCAGTACTTC
CDR3 protein: CSARDNYEQYF
D gene: NA
J gene: TRBJ2-7
clone size: NA
CDR3 length: 11
V gene: TRBV20-1

CDR3 DNA: TGTGCCAGCAGCCAAGATCTCTCGGCTGGGGGGTGGTACGAGCAGTACTTC
CDR3 protein: CASSQDLSAGGWYEQYF
D gene: NA
J gene: TRBJ2-7
clone size: NA
CDR3 length: 17
V gene: TRBV4-2

CDR3 DNA: TGTGCCAGCAGCTTGGCCGGACAGCTAGCCAAAAACATTCAGTACTTC
CDR3 protein: CASSLAGQLAKNIQYF
D gene: NA
J gene: TRBJ2-4
clone size: NA
CDR3 length: 16
V gene: TRBV5-4

CDR3 DNA: TGTGCCAGCAGAGTTACAGGTGGGGTATACTACGAGCAGTACTTC
CDR3 protein: CASRVTGGVYYEQYF
D gene: NA
J gene: TRBJ2-7
clone size: NA
CDR3 length: 15
V gene: TRBV6-5

CDR3 DNA: TGTGCCAGTAGTACAGGGTATCGGACTGAAGCTTTCTTT
CDR3 protein: CASSTGYRTEAFF
D gene: NA
J gene: TRBJ1-1
clone size: many
CDR3 length: 13
V gene: TRBV19

CDR3 DNA: TGTGCCAGCACTACGTTCGGCAGGGGGATCTTGAACACTGAAGCTTTCTTT
CDR3 protein: CASTTFGRGILNTEAFF
D gene: TRBD1
J gene: TRBJ1-1
clone size: NA
CDR3 length: 17
V gene: TRBV27

CDR3 DNA: TGTGCCAGCAGCTTGAGAGGGGGTAATTCCGGGGAGCTGTTTTTT
CDR3 protein: CASSLRGGNSGELFF
D gene: NA
J gene: TRBJ2-2
clone size: NA
CDR3 length: 15
V gene: TRBV5-4

CDR3 DNA: TGTGCCAGCAGCTCCAGGGTTTACTACGAGCAGTACTTC
CDR3 protein: CASSSRVYYEQYF
D gene: NA
J gene: TRBJ2-7
clone size: few
CDR3 length: 13
V gene: TRBV7-2